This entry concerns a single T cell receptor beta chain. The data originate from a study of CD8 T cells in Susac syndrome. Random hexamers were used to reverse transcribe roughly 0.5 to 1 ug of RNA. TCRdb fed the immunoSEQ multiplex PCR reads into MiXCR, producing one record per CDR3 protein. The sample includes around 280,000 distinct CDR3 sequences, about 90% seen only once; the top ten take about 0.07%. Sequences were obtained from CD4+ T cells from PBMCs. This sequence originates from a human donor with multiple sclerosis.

The CDR3 is CASSQASGNTGELFF. The CDR3 nucleotides are TGTGCCAGCAGCCAAGCCAGCGGGAACACCGGGGAGCTGTTTTTT. V is TRBV4-2 and J is TRBJ2-2; a possible D gene is TRBD2 (5 bases). Germline V gene lookup returns CDR1 LGHNA and CDR2 YNFKEQ. Trimming pared 1 base from V and 1 base from J, leaving 7 bases between. This CDR3 spans 15 amino acids.